This T cell receptor (beta chain) was identified in a study of vaccination and CD4 T cells after COVID-19. Specified time point: late sampling 161 to 241 days after vaccination in a few convalescent patients. Treatment reported: approximately 10-day PBMC culture with coronavirus spike peptide pools or control peptides (ViraFEST assay). Remarks on this clonotype: Antigen unknown.

Cultured CD4+ T cells had their DNA profiled by the Oncomine TCR Beta short-read assay. TCRdb independently ran MiXCR on the PCR reads; one entry per CDR3 protein. Among about 25,000 distinct CDR3 sequences listed, roughly a third were seen once. The receptor was isolated from a human donor who had recovered from COVID-19. This specimen was CD4+ T cells from blood, cultured in vitro, taken about 7 months after SARS-CoV-2 vaccination.

CDR3 sequence (DNA): TGTGCCAGCAGTTTACGGACAGCTAATTCACCCCTCCACTTT. Residues: CASSLRTANSPLHF. The chain links TRBV27 to TRBJ1-6; possibly TRBD1 for D (6 bases). The germline CDR1 and CDR2 sequences are MNHEY and SMNVEV (reference sequence). The CDR3 covers 14 residues. Trimming removed 2 bases from V and 6 bases from J, with 8 bases in between.